The T cell receptor beta chain under discussion was sequenced for a study of PD-L1 blockade in urothelial cancer. Study results and limitations: Clonality of blood TCR below the median before treatment predicted better survival.

A word on this clone: No antigen is known for it.

With 0 bases removed from V and 6 bases from J, the gap between germline ends came to 10 bases. Germline CDR1 and CDR2: SGDLS and YYNGEE. The CDR3 loop spans 13 amino acids. The table came from immunoSEQ multiplex PCR; TCRdb's copy has only in-frame clones and leaves some out. The sample contains about 100,000 clones, 91% of which appear only once. Sequencing used PBMCs, obtained around atezolizumab (anti-PD-L1) treatment. This TCR was recovered from an elderly woman with urothelial cancer. V and J are TRBV9 and TRBJ2-7; possibly TRBD1 for D (6 bases). CDR3 in amino acids: CASSVVAGAEQYF. DNA for the CDR3: TGTGCCAGCAGCGTAGTGGCAGGGGCCGAGCAGTACTTC.